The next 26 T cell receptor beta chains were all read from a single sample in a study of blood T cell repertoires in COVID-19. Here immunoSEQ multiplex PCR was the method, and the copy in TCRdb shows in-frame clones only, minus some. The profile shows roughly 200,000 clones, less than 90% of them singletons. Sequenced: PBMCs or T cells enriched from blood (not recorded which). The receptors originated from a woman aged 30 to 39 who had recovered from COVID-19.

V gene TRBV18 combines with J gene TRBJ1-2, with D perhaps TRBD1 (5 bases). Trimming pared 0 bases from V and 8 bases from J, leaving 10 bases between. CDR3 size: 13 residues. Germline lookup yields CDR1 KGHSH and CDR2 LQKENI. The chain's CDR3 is CASSPPRGNGYTF. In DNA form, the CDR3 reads TGTGCCAGCTCACCACCGCGGGGGAACGGCTACACCTTC.

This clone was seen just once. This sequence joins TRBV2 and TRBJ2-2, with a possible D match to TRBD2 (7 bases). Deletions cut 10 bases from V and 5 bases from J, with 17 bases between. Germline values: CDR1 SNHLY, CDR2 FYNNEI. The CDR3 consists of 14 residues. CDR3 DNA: TGTGCCACCTGGGGCGGGGGCCTTACCGGGGAGCTGTTTTTT. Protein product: CATWGGGLTGELFF.

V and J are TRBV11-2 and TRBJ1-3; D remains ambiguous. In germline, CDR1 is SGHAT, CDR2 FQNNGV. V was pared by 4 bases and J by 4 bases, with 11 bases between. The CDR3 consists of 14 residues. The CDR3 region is CASSSLQLGNTIYF. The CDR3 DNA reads TGTGCCAGCAGCTCCCTTCAGTTGGGAAACACCATATATTTT.

In DNA form, the CDR3 reads TGCGCCAGCAGCTTGGGACTAAACCCATCCACAGATACGCAGTATTTT. Amino acid sequence: CASSLGLNPSTDTQYF. The chain recombines TRBV5-1 with TRBJ2-3; D may be TRBD2 (5 bases). The CDR3 is 16 residues long. Per the germline V gene, CDR1 is SGHRS and CDR2 is YFSETQ. V dropped 0 bases and J dropped 2 bases, with 13 bases sitting between them.

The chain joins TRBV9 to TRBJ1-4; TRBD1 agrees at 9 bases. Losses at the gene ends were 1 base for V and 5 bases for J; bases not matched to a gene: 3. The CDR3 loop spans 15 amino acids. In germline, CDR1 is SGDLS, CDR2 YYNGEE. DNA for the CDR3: TGTGCCAGCAGCGTAAGCGGGACAGGGAATGAAAAACTGTTTTTT. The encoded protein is CASSVSGTGNEKLFF.

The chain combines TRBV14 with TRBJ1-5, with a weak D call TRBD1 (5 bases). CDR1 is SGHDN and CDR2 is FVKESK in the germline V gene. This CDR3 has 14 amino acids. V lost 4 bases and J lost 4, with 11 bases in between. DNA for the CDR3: TGTGCCAGCAGCCCCCAGACAGAAAATCAGCCCCAGCATTTT. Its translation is CASSPQTENQPQHF.

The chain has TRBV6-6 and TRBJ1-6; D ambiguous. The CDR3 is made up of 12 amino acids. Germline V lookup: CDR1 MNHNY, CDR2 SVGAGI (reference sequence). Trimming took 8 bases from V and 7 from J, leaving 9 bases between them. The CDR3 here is CASRVPNSPLHF. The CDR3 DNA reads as TGTGCCAGCCGGGTCCCAAATTCACCCCTCCACTTT.

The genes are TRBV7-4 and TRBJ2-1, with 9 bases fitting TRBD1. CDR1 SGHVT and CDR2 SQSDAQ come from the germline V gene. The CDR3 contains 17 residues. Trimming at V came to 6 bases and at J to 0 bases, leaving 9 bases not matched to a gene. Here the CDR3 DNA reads TGTGCCAGCAGTCCTCCGGGACAGGGAAGCTCCTACAATGAGCAGTTCTTC. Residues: CASSPPGQGSSYNEQFF.

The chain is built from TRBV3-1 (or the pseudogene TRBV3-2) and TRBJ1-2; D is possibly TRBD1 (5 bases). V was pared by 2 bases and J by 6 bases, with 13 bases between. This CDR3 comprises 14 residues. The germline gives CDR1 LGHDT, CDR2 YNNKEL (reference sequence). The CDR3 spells CASSQYAGRNGYTF. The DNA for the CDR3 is TGTGCCAGCAGCCAATATGCAGGGCGGAATGGCTACACCTTC.

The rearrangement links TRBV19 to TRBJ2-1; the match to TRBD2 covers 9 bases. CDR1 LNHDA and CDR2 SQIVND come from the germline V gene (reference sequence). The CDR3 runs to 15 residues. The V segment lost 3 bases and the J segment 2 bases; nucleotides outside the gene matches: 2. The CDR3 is CASSMRGGAYNEQFF. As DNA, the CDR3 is TGTGCCAGTAGTATGCGCGGGGGGGCCTACAATGAGCAGTTCTTC.

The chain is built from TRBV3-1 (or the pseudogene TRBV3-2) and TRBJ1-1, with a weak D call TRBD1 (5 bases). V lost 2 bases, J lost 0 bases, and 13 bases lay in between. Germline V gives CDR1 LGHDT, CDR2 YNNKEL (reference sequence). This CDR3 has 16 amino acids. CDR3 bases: TGTGCCAGCAGCCAAACCCCATGGGGGGTGAACACTGAAGCTTTCTTT. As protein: CASSQTPWGVNTEAFF.

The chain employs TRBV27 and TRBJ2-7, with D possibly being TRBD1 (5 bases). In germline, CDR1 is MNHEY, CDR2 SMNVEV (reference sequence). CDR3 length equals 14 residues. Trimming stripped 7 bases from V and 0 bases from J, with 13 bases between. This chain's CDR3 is CASKKQDLSYEQYF. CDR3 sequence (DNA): TGTGCCAGCAAAAAACAGGACCTCTCCTACGAGCAGTACTTC.

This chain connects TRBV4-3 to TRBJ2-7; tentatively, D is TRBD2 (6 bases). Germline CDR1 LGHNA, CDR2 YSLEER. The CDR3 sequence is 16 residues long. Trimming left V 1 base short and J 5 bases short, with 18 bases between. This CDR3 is CASSQARGGDGNEQYF. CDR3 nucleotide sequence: TGCGCCAGCAGCCAAGCGCGGGGCGGGGATGGCAACGAGCAGTACTTC.

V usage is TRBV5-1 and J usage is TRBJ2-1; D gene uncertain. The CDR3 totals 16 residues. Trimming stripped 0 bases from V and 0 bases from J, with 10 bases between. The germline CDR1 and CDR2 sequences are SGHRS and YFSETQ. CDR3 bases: TGCGCCAGCAGCTTGGAGCGTCGGCCCTCCTACAATGAGCAGTTCTTC. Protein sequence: CASSLERRPSYNEQFF.

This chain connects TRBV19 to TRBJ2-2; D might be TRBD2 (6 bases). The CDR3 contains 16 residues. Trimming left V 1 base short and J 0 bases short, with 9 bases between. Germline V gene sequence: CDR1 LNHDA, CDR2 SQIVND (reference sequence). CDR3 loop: CASSIGRGSNTGELFF. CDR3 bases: TGTGCCAGTAGTATAGGTCGGGGGTCGAACACCGGGGAGCTGTTTTTT. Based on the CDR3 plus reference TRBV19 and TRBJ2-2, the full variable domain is DGGITQSPKYLFRKEGQNVTLSCEQNLNHDAMYWYRQDPGQGLRLIYYSQIVNDFQKGDIAEGYSVSREKKESFPLTVTSAQKNPTAFYLCASSIGRGSNTGELFFGEGSRLTVL.

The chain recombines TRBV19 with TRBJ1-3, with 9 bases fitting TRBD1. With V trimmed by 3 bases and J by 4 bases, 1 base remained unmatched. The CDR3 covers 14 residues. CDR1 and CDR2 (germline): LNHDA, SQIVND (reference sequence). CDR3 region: CASSIGQGGNTIYF. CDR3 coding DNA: TGTGCCAGTAGTATCGGACAGGGGGGAAACACCATATATTTT.

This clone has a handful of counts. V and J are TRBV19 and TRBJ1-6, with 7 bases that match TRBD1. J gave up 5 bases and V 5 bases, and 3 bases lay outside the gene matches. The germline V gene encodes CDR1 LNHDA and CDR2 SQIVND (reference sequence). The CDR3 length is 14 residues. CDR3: CASSPGQDNSPLHF. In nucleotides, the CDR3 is TGTGCCAGTAGTCCTGGACAGGATAATTCACCCCTCCACTTT.

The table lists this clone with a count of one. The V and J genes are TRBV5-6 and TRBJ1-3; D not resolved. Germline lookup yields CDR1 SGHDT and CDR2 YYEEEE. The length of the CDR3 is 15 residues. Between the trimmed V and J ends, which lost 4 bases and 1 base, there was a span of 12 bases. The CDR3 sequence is CASSDRTISGNTIYF. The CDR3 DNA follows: TGTGCCAGCAGCGATCGGACTATATCTGGAAACACCATATATTTT.

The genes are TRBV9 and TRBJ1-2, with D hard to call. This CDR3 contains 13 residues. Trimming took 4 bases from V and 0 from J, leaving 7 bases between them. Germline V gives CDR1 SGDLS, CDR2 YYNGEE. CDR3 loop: CASSPRTNYGYTF. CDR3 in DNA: TGTGCCAGCAGCCCCCGTACTAACTATGGCTACACCTTC.

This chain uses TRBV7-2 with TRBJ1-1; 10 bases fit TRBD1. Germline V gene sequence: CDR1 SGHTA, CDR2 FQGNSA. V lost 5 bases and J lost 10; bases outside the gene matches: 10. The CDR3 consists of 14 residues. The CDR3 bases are TGTGCCAGCAGCGACGGAGGGGGACAGGGGAGAGCTTTCTTT. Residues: CASSDGGGQGRAFF.

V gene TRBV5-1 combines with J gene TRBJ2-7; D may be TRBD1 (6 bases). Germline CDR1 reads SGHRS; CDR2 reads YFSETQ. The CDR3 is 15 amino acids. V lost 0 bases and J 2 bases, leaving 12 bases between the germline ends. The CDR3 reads CASSLVTGPTYEQYF. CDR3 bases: TGCGCCAGCAGCTTGGTGACAGGTCCTACCTACGAGCAGTACTTC.

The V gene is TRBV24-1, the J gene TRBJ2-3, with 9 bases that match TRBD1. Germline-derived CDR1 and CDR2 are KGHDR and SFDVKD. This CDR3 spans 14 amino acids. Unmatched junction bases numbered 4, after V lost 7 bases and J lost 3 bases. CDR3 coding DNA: TGTGCCACCAGCCTGACAGGGGGAACAGATACGCAGTATTTT. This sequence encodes CATSLTGGTDTQYF.

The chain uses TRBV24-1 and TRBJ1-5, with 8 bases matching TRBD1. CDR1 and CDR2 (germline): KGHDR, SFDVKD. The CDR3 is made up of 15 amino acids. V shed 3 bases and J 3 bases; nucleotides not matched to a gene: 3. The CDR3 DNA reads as TGTGCCACCAGTGATCCCAGGGGGCCCAATCAGCCCCAGCATTTT. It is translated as CATSDPRGPNQPQHF.

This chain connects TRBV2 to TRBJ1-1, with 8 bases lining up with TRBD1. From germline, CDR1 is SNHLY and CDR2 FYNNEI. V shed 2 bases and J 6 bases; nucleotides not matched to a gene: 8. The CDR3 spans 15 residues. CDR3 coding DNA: TGTGCCAGCAGTGAACGGACAGGGATGGTCTCTGAAGCTTTCTTT. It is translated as CASSERTGMVSEAFF.

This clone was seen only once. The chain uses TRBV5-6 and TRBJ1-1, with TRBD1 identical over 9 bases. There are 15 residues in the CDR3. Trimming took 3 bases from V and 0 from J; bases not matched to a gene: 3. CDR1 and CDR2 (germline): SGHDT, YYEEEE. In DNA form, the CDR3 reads TGTGCCAGCAGCTGGGGGACAGGGCTGAACACTGAAGCTTTCTTT. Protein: CASSWGTGLNTEAFF.

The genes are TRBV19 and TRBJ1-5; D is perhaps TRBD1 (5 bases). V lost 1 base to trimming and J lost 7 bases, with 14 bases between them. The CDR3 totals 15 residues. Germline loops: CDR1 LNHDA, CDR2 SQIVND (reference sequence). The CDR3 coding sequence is TGTGCCAGTAGTATAGGTGCGGGGGTAGGCCAGCCCCAGCATTTT. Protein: CASSIGAGVGQPQHF.